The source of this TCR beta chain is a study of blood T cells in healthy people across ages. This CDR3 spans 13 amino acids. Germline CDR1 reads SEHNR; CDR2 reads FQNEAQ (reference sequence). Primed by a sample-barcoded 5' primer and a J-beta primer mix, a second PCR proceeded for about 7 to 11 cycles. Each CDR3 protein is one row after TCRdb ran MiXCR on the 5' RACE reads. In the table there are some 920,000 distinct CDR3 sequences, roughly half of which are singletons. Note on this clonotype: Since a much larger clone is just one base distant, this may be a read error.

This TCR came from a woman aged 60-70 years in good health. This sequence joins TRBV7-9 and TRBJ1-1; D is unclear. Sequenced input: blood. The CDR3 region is CVSSLAGNTEAFF. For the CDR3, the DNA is TGTGTCAGCAGCTTAGCGGGGAACACTGAAGCTTTCTTT.